Each of the 14 T cell receptor beta chains below was sequenced from the same sample in a study of high-grade serous ovarian cancer treatment subgroups. Tumor samples were obtained before definitive surgery or chemotherapy. The data were produced by immunoSEQ multiplex PCR, yet TCRdb's version contains in-frame clones alone and is incomplete. The repertoire has 4,500 or so clones, around 82% of them found once; the top ten carry less than 5%. The specimen was tumor tissue. These receptors were obtained from a human donor with high-grade serous ovarian cancer.

V usage is TRBV7-9 and J usage is TRBJ2-2, with a weak D call TRBD2 (7 bases). Trimming took off 5 bases at V and 6 bases at J, with 19 bases between the two ends. Germline values: CDR1 SEHNR, CDR2 FQNEAQ (reference sequence). The CDR3 loop spans 16 amino acids. This chain's CDR3 is CASSPIGGGVSGELFF. The DNA for the CDR3 is TGTGCCAGCAGCCCCATTGGAGGGGGGGTGTCCGGGGAGCTGTTTTTT.

The J gene is TRBJ2-1, the V gene TRBV9; a weak D match, TRBD2 (6 bases). V was clipped by 0 bases and J by 9 bases, with 16 bases between them. The CDR3 extends over 15 amino acids. Germline loops: CDR1 SGDLS, CDR2 YYNGEE. The CDR3 DNA reads TGTGCCAGCAGCGTAGAGGGCGGGACCTTTTTTGAGCAGTTCTTC. Translating it yields CASSVEGGTFFEQFF.

On this clone: The junction differs from germline at one of its ends, possibly a read error. V and J are TRBV7-8 and TRBJ2-5, with TRBD1 as a possible D gene (5 bases). Germline V gives CDR1 SGHVS, CDR2 FQNEAQ. CDR3 size: 14 residues. CDR3 amino acids: CAGSSRAPKETQYF. Written as DNA, the CDR3 is TGTGCCGGCAGCTCCAGGGCCCCGAAAGAGACCCAGTACTTC.

The chain is built from TRBV6-6 and TRBJ2-1; D might be TRBD2 (5 bases). Trimming shortened V by 5 bases and J by 5 bases, and 16 bases separated the two germline ends. The CDR3 has 15 residues. CDR1 MNHNY and CDR2 SVGAGI come from the germline V gene (reference sequence). DNA for the CDR3: TGTGCCAGCAGTGGAGGTGGAAAGGCCCACAATGAGCAGTTCTTC. Translated, it gives CASSGGGKAHNEQFF.

The chain has TRBV15 and TRBJ1-1, with D maybe TRBD1 (5 bases). This CDR3 has 15 amino acids. Trimming pared 1 base from V and 3 bases from J, leaving 12 bases between. Germline-derived CDR1 and CDR2 are LNHNV and YYDKDF (reference sequence). The CDR3 bases are TGTGCCACCAGCAGAGGGGGCGCCGGGGACACTGAAGCTTTCTTT. Translating gives CATSRGGAGDTEAFF.

The chain uses TRBV18 and TRBJ2-1; TRBD2 might be the D (6 bases). With 3 bases removed from V and 12 bases from J, the gap between germline ends came to 9 bases. Looked up from germline, CDR1 is KGHSH and CDR2 is LQKENI. The CDR3 covers 11 residues. CDR3 nucleotides: TGTGCCAGCTCACCGGAGGGGCCGCAGTTCTTC. Translating it yields CASSPEGPQFF.

The chain links TRBV7-2 to TRBJ2-7; D ambiguous. V was pared by 5 bases and J by 4 bases, with 15 bases between. The CDR3 extends over 14 amino acids. Per the germline V gene, CDR1 is SGHTA and CDR2 is FQGNSA. CDR3 sequence: CASSPRARSYEQYF. For the CDR3, the DNA is TGTGCCAGCAGCCCTCGGGCCCGTAGTTACGAGCAGTACTTC.

The chain couples TRBV19 to TRBJ1-5; possibly TRBD1 for D (5 bases). The length of the CDR3 is 13 residues. The V end lost 5 bases, the J end lost 4 bases, and 9 bases lay between the germline ends. CDR1 and CDR2 from the germline V gene are LNHDA and SQIVND (reference sequence). CDR3 coding DNA: TGTGCCAGTAGTTGGCAGGGAAATCAGCCCCAGCATTTT. Amino acids: CASSWQGNQPQHF. Combining the CDR3 with reference TRBV19 and TRBJ1-5 gives the whole variable domain DGGITQSPKYLFRKEGQNVTLSCEQNLNHDAMYWYRQDPGQGLRLIYYSQIVNDFQKGDIAEGYSVSREKKESFPLTVTSAQKNPTAFYLCASSWQGNQPQHFGDGTRLSIL.

The chain carries TRBV5-5 and TRBJ2-1; TRBD2 agrees at 9 bases. The CDR3 has 15 residues. Germline loops: CDR1 SGHKS, CDR2 YYEKEE (reference sequence). Unmatched junction bases numbered 1, after V lost 0 bases and J lost 3 bases. CDR3 amino acids: CASSLGLADYNEQFF. CDR3 nucleotides: TGTGCCAGCAGCTTGGGACTAGCGGACTACAATGAGCAGTTCTTC.

This chain connects TRBV9 to TRBJ2-5; unclear D gene. Germline CDR1 and CDR2: SGDLS and YYNGEE. Trimming shortened V by 2 bases and J by 1 base, and 6 bases separated the two germline ends. This CDR3 has 13 amino acids. CDR3 nucleotide sequence: TGTGCCAGCAGCGTTTCGGGCCAAGAGACCCAGTACTTC. Its translation: CASSVSGQETQYF.

In nucleotides, the CDR3 is TGTGCCAGCTCACCACCGAATAGCGGGGCCTACAATGAGCAGTTCTTC. Translated, it gives CASSPPNSGAYNEQFF. The genes are TRBV18 and TRBJ2-1, with 8 bases matching TRBD2. Germline lookup yields CDR1 KGHSH and CDR2 LQKENI. The V gene end was trimmed by 0 bases and the J gene end by 2 bases; junction bases not matched to a gene: 3. CDR3 length equals 16 residues.

V and J are TRBV27 and TRBJ2-5; TRBD2 matches at 9 bases. The CDR3 has 14 amino acids. J gave up 5 bases and V 4 bases, and 5 bases lay outside the gene matches. Germline assignment: CDR1 MNHEY and CDR2 SMNVEV (reference sequence). CDR3 region: CASSWRGGLETQYF. CDR3 nucleotides: TGTGCCAGCAGTTGGCGGGGGGGCCTGGAGACCCAGTACTTC.

The chain is built from TRBV19 and TRBJ1-4; D not certain. This CDR3 comprises 12 residues. Germline V gene lookup returns CDR1 LNHDA and CDR2 SQIVND (reference sequence). V lost 6 bases and J lost 11, with 13 bases in between. This CDR3 reads CASRMALGKLFF. The CDR3 region has the DNA TGTGCCAGTAGGATGGCCTTGGGGAAACTGTTTTTT.

This chain connects TRBV5-6 to TRBJ1-2; TRBD1 is a possible D gene (5 bases). V shed 1 base and J shed 3 bases, with 10 bases lying between them. Germline CDR1 reads SGHDT; CDR2 reads YYEEEE. This CDR3 contains 14 residues. The CDR3 sequence is CASSLRGSHYGYTF. The CDR3 bases are TGTGCCAGCAGCTTGAGGGGTTCCCACTATGGCTACACCTTC.